This T cell receptor (beta chain) was sequenced in a study of cytomegalovirus exposure and HLA in healthy donors. Broader study findings: It was reported that the classifier diagnosed cytomegalovirus status with high specificity and sensitivity in both the original and validation cohorts. Exclusion as indistinguishable affected some V segments, including TRBV6-2 and TRBV6-3. A later analysis linked a missense DCLRE1C variant to TCR beta V- and J-gene trimming.

As concerns this clone: Its antigen is currently unknown.

The CDR3 extends over 17 amino acids. It was with 60 Vbeta and 13 Jbeta primers that the PCR ran. Sequencing was performed with immunoSEQ multiplex PCR; in TCRdb, only in-frame clones are kept and a portion is missing. The sample lists 130,000 to 150,000 clones, 65% to 80% occurring once. This receptor was taken from a man in his forties in good health and CMV-seropositive. The V call is TRBV7-5, the J call TRBJ2-5; TRBD2, the table's D call, was not compared with the DNA. TRBJ2-7 explains the end of the DNA better; the J call may be wrong. TRBV7-5 is marked as a pseudogene. The sequenced material came from PBMCs. The CDR3: CVRSLGSSGRATHEQYF. In DNA form, the CDR3 reads TGTGTCAGAAGCTTAGGTTCTAGCGGGAGGGCAACCCACGAGCAGTACTTC.